The entry below describes one T cell receptor beta chain. The CDR3 totals 15 residues. Germline-derived CDR1 and CDR2 are SGHTA and FQGNSA. The data were taken from a study of monozygotic twins with inflammatory bowel disease. TCRdb re-called the 5' RACE reads and shows each CDR3 protein once, DNA omitted. This sample contains more than 300,000 distinct CDR3 sequences. The V and J genes are TRBV7-2 and TRBJ1-5; TCRdb selects TRBD1, and the lack of DNA leaves this call unchecked. This receptor was identified in a human donor with ulcerative colitis or Crohn's disease, or a healthy co-twin of an affected twin (not recorded which). The sample comprised blood. This CDR3 is CASSATGVGGQPQHF.